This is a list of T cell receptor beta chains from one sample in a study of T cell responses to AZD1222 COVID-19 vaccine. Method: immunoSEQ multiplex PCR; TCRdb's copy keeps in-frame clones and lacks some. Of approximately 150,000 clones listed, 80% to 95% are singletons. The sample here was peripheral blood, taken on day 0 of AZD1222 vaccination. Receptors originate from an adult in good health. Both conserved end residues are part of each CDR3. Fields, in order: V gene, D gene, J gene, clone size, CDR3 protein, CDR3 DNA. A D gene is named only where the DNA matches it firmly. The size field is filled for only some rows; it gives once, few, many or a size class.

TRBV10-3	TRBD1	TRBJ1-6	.	CAIRTGDSPLHF	TGTGCCATCCGGACAGGGGATTCACCCCTCCACTTT
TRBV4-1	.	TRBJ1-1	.	CASSQDRGNTEAFF	TGCGCCAGCAGCCAAGACAGGGGGAACACTGAAGCTTTCTTT
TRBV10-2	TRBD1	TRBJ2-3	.	CASSGGNNRGLSTDTQYF	TGCGCCAGCAGTGGAGGGAATAACAGGGGGCTCAGCACAGATACGCAGTATTTT
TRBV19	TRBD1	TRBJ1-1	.	CASSPGTGPNTEAFF	TGTGCCAGTAGTCCCGGGACAGGGCCGAACACTGAAGCTTTCTTT
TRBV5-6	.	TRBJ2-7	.	CASSSGTKGHEQYF	TGTGCCAGCAGCTCCGGGACAAAAGGCCACGAGCAGTACTTC
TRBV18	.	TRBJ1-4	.	CASSPRDDVNEKLFF	TGTGCCAGCTCACCCCGGGACGATGTTAATGAAAAACTGTTTTTT
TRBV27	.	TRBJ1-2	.	CASSRDRYYGYTF	TGTGCCAGCAGTCGCGACAGGTATTATGGCTACACCTTC
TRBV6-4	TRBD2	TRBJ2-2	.	CASSVTSGTGELFF	TGTGCCAGCAGTGTGACTAGCGGCACCGGGGAGCTGTTTTTT
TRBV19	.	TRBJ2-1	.	CASSDRDGHEQFF	TGTGCCAGTAGCGACCGGGACGGCCATGAGCAGTTCTTC
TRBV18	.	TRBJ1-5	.	CASSPQGGNQPQHF	TGTGCCAGCTCACCACAGGGGGGCAATCAGCCCCAGCATTTT
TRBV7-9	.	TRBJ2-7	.	CASSLESSGIDEQYF	TGTGCCAGCAGCTTAGAGTCGAGCGGCATCGACGAGCAGTACTTC
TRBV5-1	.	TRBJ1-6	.	CASSLADVGSPLHF	TGCGCCAGCAGCTTGGCAGACGTAGGGTCACCCCTCCACTTT
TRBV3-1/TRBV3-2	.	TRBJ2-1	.	CASSQAGVGAEQFF	TGTGCCAGCAGCCAAGCAGGGGTTGGGGCGGAGCAGTTCTTC
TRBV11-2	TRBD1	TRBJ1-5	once	CASSSLGGRQGREQPQHF	TGTGCCAGCAGCTCCCTAGGCGGGAGACAGGGGCGGGAACAGCCCCAGCATTTT
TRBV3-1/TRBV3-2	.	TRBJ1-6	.	CASSQEMTPNSPLHF	TGTGCCAGCAGCCAAGAAATGACGCCCAATTCACCCCTCCACTTT
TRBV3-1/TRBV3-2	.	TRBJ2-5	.	CASSQEVGPRPQETQYF	TGTGCCAGCAGCCAAGAGGTGGGGCCGAGACCCCAAGAGACCCAGTACTTC
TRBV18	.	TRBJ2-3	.	CASSPGGDKNTQYF	TGTGCCAGCTCACCCGGAGGGGACAAGAATACGCAGTATTTT
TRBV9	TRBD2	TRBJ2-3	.	CASSVTSGVPDTQYF	TGTGCCAGCAGCGTCACTAGCGGGGTTCCAGATACGCAGTATTTT
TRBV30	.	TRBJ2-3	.	CAWSGWLATDTQYF	TGTGCCTGGAGTGGGTGGTTAGCCACAGATACGCAGTATTTT
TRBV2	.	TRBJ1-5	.	CATGSQGLSNQPQHF	TGCGCAACTGGGTCCCAGGGTCTGAGCAATCAGCCCCAGCATTTT
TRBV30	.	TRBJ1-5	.	CAWAGQINQPQHF	TGTGCCTGGGCCGGACAGATCAATCAGCCCCAGCATTTT
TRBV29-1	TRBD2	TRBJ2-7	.	CSVAPPGVAGGYEQYF	TGCAGCGTTGCCCCGCCGGGGGTAGCGGGAGGGTACGAGCAGTACTTC
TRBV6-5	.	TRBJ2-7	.	CATLWVGLYEQYF	TGTGCCACCCTTTGGGTGGGGTTGTACGAGCAGTACTTC
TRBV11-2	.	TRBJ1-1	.	CASSLESGNTEAFF	TGTGCCAGCAGCTTAGAGTCGGGGAACACTGAAGCTTTCTTT
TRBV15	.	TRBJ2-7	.	CATSRARNTEQYF	TGTGCCACCAGCAGAGCCAGGAACACCGAGCAGTACTTC
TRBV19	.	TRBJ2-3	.	CASSIGGAQHDTQYF	TGTGCCAGTAGTATAGGAGGGGCGCAACATGATACGCAGTATTTT
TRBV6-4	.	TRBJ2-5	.	CASSDVQACGETQYF	TGTGCCAGCAGTGACGTACAGGCGTGTGGCGAGACCCAGTACTTC
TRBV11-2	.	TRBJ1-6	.	CASSLVSAGWNSPLHF	TGTGCCAGCAGCTTAGTCTCGGCGGGCTGGAATTCACCCCTCCACTTT
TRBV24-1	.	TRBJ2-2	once	CATSDSPWIGELFF	TGTGCCACCAGTGATTCCCCTTGGATCGGGGAGCTGTTTTTT
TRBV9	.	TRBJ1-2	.	CASTHTVGDGYTF	TGTGCCAGCACCCACACCGTCGGTGATGGCTACACCTTC
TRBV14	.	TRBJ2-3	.	CASSQLQTLGTQYF	TGTGCCAGCAGCCAACTCCAGACGTTGGGTACGCAGTATTTT
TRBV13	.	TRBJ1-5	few	CASSFSNQPQHF	TGTGCCAGCAGCTTTAGCAATCAGCCCCAGCATTTT
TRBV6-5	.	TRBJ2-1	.	CASTELSGARNEQFF	TGTGCCAGCACCGAGCTATCTGGCGCCCGGAATGAGCAGTTCTTC
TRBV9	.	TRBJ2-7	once	CASSVFGGNYEQYF	TGTGCCAGCAGCGTCTTCGGGGGAAACTACGAGCAGTACTTC
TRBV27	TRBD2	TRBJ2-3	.	CASSLKGLAGTDTQYF	TGTGCCAGCAGTTTAAAGGGACTAGCGGGAACAGATACGCAGTATTTT
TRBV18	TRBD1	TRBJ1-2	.	CASSPRTGGWDYGYTF	TGTGCCAGCTCACCCCGGACAGGGGGATGGGACTATGGCTACACCTTC
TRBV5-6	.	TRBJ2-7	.	CASSSDLYEQYF	TGTGCCAGCAGCTCTGACCTTTACGAGCAGTACTTC
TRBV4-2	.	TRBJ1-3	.	CASSQETGSGNTIYF	TGTGCCAGCAGCCAAGAAACGGGGTCTGGAAACACCATATATTTT
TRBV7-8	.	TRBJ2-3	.	CASSLLGGQYTDTQYF	TGTGCCAGCAGCTTGTTGGGTGGTCAGTACACAGATACGCAGTATTTT
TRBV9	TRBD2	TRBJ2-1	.	CASSRTGLAALTDNEQFF	TGTGCCAGCAGCCGAACTGGGCTAGCGGCCCTCACGGACAATGAGCAGTTCTTC
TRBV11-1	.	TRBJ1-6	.	CASSLPGASSPLHF	TGTGCCAGCAGCTTACCCGGGGCATCTTCACCCCTCCACTTT
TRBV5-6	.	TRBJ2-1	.	CASSFGERYEQFF	TGTGCCAGCAGCTTCGGTGAGCGGTATGAGCAGTTCTTC
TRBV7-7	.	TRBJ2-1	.	CASSLDQSSYNEQFF	TGTGCCAGCAGCTTAGACCAGAGCTCCTACAATGAGCAGTTCTTC
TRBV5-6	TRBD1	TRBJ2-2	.	CASSLRGLENTGELFF	TGTGCCAGCAGCTTGAGGGGGCTAGAGAACACCGGGGAGCTGTTTTTT
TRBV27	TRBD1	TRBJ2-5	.	CASNTVGQPQETQYF	TGTGCCAGCAACACCGTGGGACAGCCCCAAGAGACCCAGTACTTC
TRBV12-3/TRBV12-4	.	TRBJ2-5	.	CASSGGASETQYF	TGTGCCAGCAGCGGTGGGGCGTCGGAGACCCAGTACTTC